Each of the 23 T cell receptor beta chains below was sequenced from the same sample in a study of cytomegalovirus exposure and HLA in healthy donors (dated 2017 in TCRdb). Library prep was done by the immunoSEQ multiplex PCR assay. For the multiplex PCR, a mixture combining 60 forward primers for TCR Vbeta segments and 13 reverse primers for TCR Jbeta segments was used. Imported from immuneACCESS, the table was reduced by TCRdb to in-frame sequences with V and J called. These copies leave out some clones; in studies compared against another copy, an unresolved V gene accounts for under half, and the cause of the remainder is not known. The sample includes fewer than 200,000 clones, with around 80% observed a single time. 0.7% to 0.8% of the sample comes from the top ten. Sequenced sample: PBMCs. These receptors came from a female donor in good health and CMV-seronegative.

The V and J genes are TRBV5-4 and TRBJ2-7, with 7 bases identical to TRBD2. V dropped 3 bases and J dropped 0; count of bases not matched to a gene: 9. Germline V gene lookup returns CDR1 SGHNT and CDR2 YYREEE (reference sequence). This CDR3 spans 16 amino acids. The CDR3 DNA is TGTGCCAGCAGCTCCGGGACTACCCGGAGCTCCTACGAGCAGTACTTC. It yields the protein CASSSGTTRSSYEQYF.

Comments on this clone: In the same sample, other DNA sequences code for this CDR3. The chain couples TRBV30 to TRBJ1-1, with D tentatively TRBD1 (6 bases). Deletions cut 3 bases from V and 2 bases from J, with 10 bases between. CDR1 is GTSNPN and CDR2 is SVGIG in the germline V gene (reference sequence). This CDR3 spans 13 amino acids. CDR3 region: CAWRRTVNTEAFF. CDR3 sequence (DNA): TGTGCCTGGAGGCGGACAGTCAACACTGAAGCTTTCTTT.

The genes are TRBV12-5 and TRBJ1-6, with D possibly TRBD1 on 5 matching bases. CDR1 LGHNT and CDR2 FRNRAP come from the germline V gene. V gave up 6 bases and J gave up 10 bases, with 13 bases separating them. This CDR3 is 13 amino acids long. CDR3 sequence reads: CASGPGGGSPLHF. The CDR3 bases are TGTGCTAGTGGCCCGGGGGGGGGATCACCCCTCCACTTT.

The chain uses TRBV19 and TRBJ1-5; D not certain. CDR3 length: 13 amino acids. Between the trimmed V and J ends, which lost 0 bases and 5 bases, there was a span of 5 bases. Looked up from germline, CDR1 is LNHDA and CDR2 is SQIVND (reference sequence). CDR3 in DNA: TGTGCCAGTAGTATAGATCACTATCAGCCCCAGCATTTT. Translating it yields CASSIDHYQPQHF. Full variable domain (missing parts from reference TRBV19 and TRBJ1-5): DGGITQSPKYLFRKEGQNVTLSCEQNLNHDAMYWYRQDPGQGLRLIYYSQIVNDFQKGDIAEGYSVSREKKESFPLTVTSAQKNPTAFYLCASSIDHYQPQHFGDGTRLSIL.

The V gene is TRBV5-8, the J gene TRBJ1-1; tentative D call: TRBD1 (6 bases). There are 14 residues in the CDR3. The V end lost 0 bases, the J end lost 8 bases, and 14 bases lay between the germline ends. Germline V gives CDR1 SGHTS, CDR2 YDEGEE. CDR3 in amino acids: CASSLEGQRGEAFF. In nucleotides, the CDR3 is TGTGCCAGCAGCTTGGAGGGCCAAAGGGGGGAAGCTTTCTTT. The full variable domain, rest sourced from reference TRBV5-8 and TRBJ1-1, is EAGVTQSPTHLIKTRGQQATLRCSPISGHTSVYWYQQALGLGLQFLLWYDEGEERNRGNFPPRFSGRQFPNYSSELNVNALELEDSALYLCASSLEGQRGEAFFGQGTRLTVV.

The rearrangement uses TRBV5-4 and TRBJ1-2; TRBD1 matches 9 bases. The CDR3 runs 14 residues. V was clipped by 0 bases and J by 7 bases; unmatched bases: 4. Germline V lookup: CDR1 SGHNT, CDR2 YYREEE (reference sequence). The CDR3 region is CASSLAEDRGGYTF. The CDR3 DNA reads TGTGCCAGCAGCTTGGCCGAGGACAGGGGTGGCTACACCTTC.

The rearrangement links TRBV9 to TRBJ1-1; 9 bases map to TRBD1. There are 13 residues in the CDR3. The J segment lost 12 bases and the V segment lost 4 bases, leaving 10 bases of the junction unmatched. Germline V gene lookup returns CDR1 SGDLS and CDR2 YYNGEE. Here the CDR3 reads CASSPQTGGRPFF. CDR3 in DNA: TGTGCCAGCAGCCCCCAGACAGGGGGACGGCCTTTCTTT.

V is TRBV19 and J is TRBJ1-5, with D perhaps matching TRBD1 (5 bases). Germline V gene data show CDR1 as LNHDA and CDR2 as SQIVND (reference sequence). V was pared by 8 bases and J by 2 bases, with 13 bases between. The CDR3 consists of 14 residues. CDR3 in amino acids: CASLEEGGNQPQHF. The CDR3 bases are TGTGCCAGTCTAGAGGAAGGGGGCAATCAGCCCCAGCATTTT.

CDR3 region: CASSRRGQPWDEQFF. For the CDR3, the DNA is TGTGCCAGCAGCCGTAGAGGACAGCCGTGGGATGAGCAGTTCTTC. The chain carries TRBV7-3 and TRBJ2-1; a possible D gene is TRBD1 (6 bases). V gave up 5 bases and J gave up 8 bases, with 19 bases separating them. Per the germline V gene, CDR1 is SGHTA and CDR2 is FQGTGA. CDR3 length equals 15 residues.

V and J are TRBV4-3 and TRBJ1-4; no definite D call. There are 12 residues in the CDR3. V lost 0 bases and J 10 bases, leaving 6 bases between the germline ends. CDR1 and CDR2 from the germline V gene are LGHNA and YSLEER. In DNA form, the CDR3 reads TGCGCCAGCAGCCAAGAAAGAGTAAAACTGTTTTTT. This sequence encodes CASSQERVKLFF.

This clone has only a few counts. The chain links TRBV27 to TRBJ1-2; 8 bases line up with TRBD1. Germline V gene sequence: CDR1 MNHEY, CDR2 SMNVEV (reference sequence). V was pared by 4 bases and J by 6 bases, with 7 bases of the junction left unmatched. There are 14 residues in the CDR3. CDR3 DNA: TGTGCCAGCAGTTCGACAGGGGAGAGCAATGGCTACACCTTC. Amino acid sequence: CASSSTGESNGYTF.

This chain uses TRBV5-5 with TRBJ1-2; 7 bases line up with TRBD1. The V and J ends lost 2 bases and 6 bases, in that order; junction bases with no gene match: 1. There are 12 residues in the CDR3. Looked up from germline, CDR1 is SGHKS and CDR2 is YYEKEE (reference sequence). In DNA, the CDR3 is TGTGCCAGCAGCTTCCAGGGGGATGGCTACACCTTC. This encodes CASSFQGDGYTF.

V and J are TRBV21-1 and TRBJ2-5; TRBD2, the D gene given by the table, was not confirmed from the DNA. TRBV21-1 represents a pseudogene. The CDR3 runs 14 residues. DNA of the CDR3: TGTGCCAGCAGCTCTCGGACTAGTCTTGAGACCCAGTACTTC. Protein product: CASSSRTSLETQYF.

The genes are TRBV13 and TRBJ2-7; D perhaps matches TRBD1 (6 bases). Trimming took 5 bases from V and 1 from J, leaving 12 bases between them. In germline, CDR1 is PRHDT, CDR2 FYEKMQ (reference sequence). There are 14 residues in the CDR3. CDR3 DNA sequence: TGTGCCAGCAGCCCCCGGACAGCTTCCTACGAGCAGTACTTC. Its translation: CASSPRTASYEQYF.

In the case of this clone: One end of the junction varies from germline; a read error may be responsible. The rearrangement links TRBV2 to TRBJ2-6, with D possibly TRBD1 on 5 matching bases. This CDR3 is 15 amino acids long. Germline V CDR1 and CDR2: SNHLY, FYNNEI. CDR3 in amino acids: CASSFRVSGANVPTF. The CDR3 DNA reads as TGTGCCAGCAGTTTCAGGGTTTCTGGGGCCAACGTCCCGACTTTC.

In its sample, this clone was seen a few times. V is TRBV2 and J is TRBJ2-5; tentatively, D is TRBD1 (6 bases). Per the germline V gene, CDR1 is SNHLY and CDR2 is FYNNEI. CDR3 length: 14 amino acids. The germline V and J ends were trimmed by 3 bases and 2 bases, with 10 bases remaining between them. The CDR3 DNA sequence: TGTGCCAGCAGTGACCAGGGGTCACAAGAGACCCAGTACTTC. Its translation is CASSDQGSQETQYF.

The gene calls are TRBV11-2 and TRBJ1-1, with D possibly being TRBD1 (5 bases). The germline CDR1 and CDR2 sequences are SGHAT and FQNNGV. The CDR3 consists of 13 residues. Trimming left V 0 bases short and J 6 bases short, with 8 bases between. Here the CDR3 reads CASSLDLGPEAFF. The CDR3 DNA reads TGTGCCAGCAGCTTAGATCTGGGGCCTGAAGCTTTCTTT. Full variable domain (rest looked up from reference TRBV11-2 and TRBJ1-1): EAGVAQSPRYKIIEKRQSVAFWCNPISGHATLYWYQQILGQGPKLLIQFQNNGVVDDSQLPKDRFSAERLKGVDSTLKIQPAKLEDSAVYLCASSLDLGPEAFFGQGTRLTVV.

The chain employs TRBV28 and TRBJ2-2, with a possible D match to TRBD1 (6 bases). Germline loops: CDR1 MDHEN, CDR2 SYDVKM. V lost 6 bases to trimming and J lost 4 bases, with 18 bases between them. This CDR3 is 16 amino acids long. The CDR3 reads CASRPPLTGRTGELFF. DNA for the CDR3: TGTGCCAGCAGGCCACCGCTGACAGGTCGCACCGGGGAGCTGTTTTTT.

The genes are TRBV19 and TRBJ2-3; D unresolved. The CDR3 contains 13 residues. Trimming pared 7 bases from V and 0 bases from J, leaving 8 bases between. Germline values: CDR1 LNHDA, CDR2 SQIVND (reference sequence). The CDR3 sequence: CASTPESTDTQYF. CDR3 coding DNA: TGTGCCAGTACTCCGGAGAGCACAGATACGCAGTATTTT. The whole variable domain, filled in from reference TRBV19 and TRBJ2-3, reads DGGITQSPKYLFRKEGQNVTLSCEQNLNHDAMYWYRQDPGQGLRLIYYSQIVNDFQKGDIAEGYSVSREKKESFPLTVTSAQKNPTAFYLCASTPESTDTQYFGPGTRLTVL.

The rearrangement joins TRBV28 to TRBJ2-3; D uncertain. This CDR3 spans 12 amino acids. Germline CDR1 and CDR2: MDHEN and SYDVKM. V was shortened by 6 bases and J by 0 bases, with 4 bases between the two germline ends. CDR3 bases: TGTGCCAGCAGGGCTAGCACAGATACGCAGTATTTT. Its translation is CASRASTDTQYF. Based on the CDR3 plus reference TRBV28 and TRBJ2-3, the full variable domain is DVKVTQSSRYLVKRTGEKVFLECVQDMDHENMFWYRQDPGLGLRLIYFSYDVKMKEKGDIPEGYSVSREKKERFSLILESASTNQTSMYLCASRASTDTQYFGPGTRLTVL.

The chain employs TRBV14 and TRBJ1-6; 7 bases match TRBD1. CDR1 and CDR2 from the germline V gene are SGHDN and FVKESK. The length of the CDR3 is 16 residues. The J segment lost 0 bases and the V segment lost 4 bases, leaving 3 bases of the junction unmatched. CDR3 in amino acids: CASSLDRSSYNSPLHF. CDR3 coding DNA: TGTGCCAGCAGCCTGGACAGGAGCTCCTATAATTCACCCCTCCACTTT.

In its sample, this clone was seen a few times. The rearrangement links TRBV7-9 to TRBJ2-3; D unclear. In germline, CDR1 is SEHNR, CDR2 FQNEAQ (reference sequence). With 8 bases removed from V and 6 bases from J, the gap between germline ends came to 6 bases. The CDR3 loop spans 10 amino acids. In nucleotides, the CDR3 is TGTGCCAGCGTTCAGGATACGCAGTATTTT. Translating it yields CASVQDTQYF. Supplemented by reference TRBV7-9 and TRBJ2-3, the full variable domain reads DTGVSQNPRHKITKRGQNVTFRCDPISEHNRLYWYRQTLGQGPEFLTYFQNEAQLEKSRLLSDRFSAERPKGSFSTLEIQRTEQGDSAMYLCASVQDTQYFGPGTRLTVL.

The chain is built from TRBV7-3 and TRBJ2-2; 12 bases match TRBD2. This CDR3 is built from 18 residues. CDR1 is SGHTA, CDR2 FQGTGA, per germline. V was pared by 2 bases and J by 8 bases, with 12 bases of the junction left unmatched. CDR3 loop: CASSLVPPSGGASGELFF. CDR3 nucleotide sequence: TGTGCCAGCAGCTTAGTGCCCCCTAGCGGGGGGGCCTCGGGGGAGCTGTTTTTT.